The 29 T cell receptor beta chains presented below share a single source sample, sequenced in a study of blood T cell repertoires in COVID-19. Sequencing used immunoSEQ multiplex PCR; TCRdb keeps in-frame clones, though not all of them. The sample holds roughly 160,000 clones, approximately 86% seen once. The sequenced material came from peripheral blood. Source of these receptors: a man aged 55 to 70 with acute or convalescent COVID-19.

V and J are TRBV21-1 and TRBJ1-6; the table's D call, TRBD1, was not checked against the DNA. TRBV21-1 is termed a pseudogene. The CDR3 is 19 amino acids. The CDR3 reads CASSIYGQLRSSYNSPLHF. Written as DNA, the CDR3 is TGTGCCAGCAGCATCTATGGACAGCTAAGGAGCTCCTATAATTCACCCCTCCACTTT.

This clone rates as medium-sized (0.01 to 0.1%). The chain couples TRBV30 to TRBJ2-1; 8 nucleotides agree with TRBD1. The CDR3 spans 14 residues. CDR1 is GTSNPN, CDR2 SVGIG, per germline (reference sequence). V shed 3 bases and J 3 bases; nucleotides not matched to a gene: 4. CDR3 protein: CAWSSDRGYNEQFF. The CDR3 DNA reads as TGTGCCTGGAGCTCCGACAGGGGCTACAATGAGCAGTTCTTC.

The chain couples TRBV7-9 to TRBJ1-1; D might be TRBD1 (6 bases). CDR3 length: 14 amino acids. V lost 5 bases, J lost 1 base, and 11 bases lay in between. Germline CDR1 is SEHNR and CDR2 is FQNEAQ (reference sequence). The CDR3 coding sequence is TGTGCCAGCAGCGAACAGGGCTCGAACACTGAAGCTTTCTTT. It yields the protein CASSEQGSNTEAFF. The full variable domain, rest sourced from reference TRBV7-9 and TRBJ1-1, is DTGVSQNPRHKITKRGQNVTFRCDPISEHNRLYWYRQTLGQGPEFLTYFQNEAQLEKSRLLSDRFSAERPKGSFSTLEIQRTEQGDSAMYLCASSEQGSNTEAFFGQGTRLTVV.

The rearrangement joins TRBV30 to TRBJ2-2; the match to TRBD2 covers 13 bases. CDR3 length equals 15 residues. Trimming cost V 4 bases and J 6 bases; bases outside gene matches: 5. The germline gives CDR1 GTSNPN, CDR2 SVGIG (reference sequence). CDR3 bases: TGTGCCTGGACAGGACTAGCGGGAGCGTCCGGGGAGCTGTTTTTT. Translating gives CAWTGLAGASGELFF. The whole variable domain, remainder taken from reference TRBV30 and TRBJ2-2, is SQTIHQWPATLVQPVGSPLSLECTVEGTSNPNLYWYRQAAGRGLQLLFYSVGIGQISSEVPQNLSASRPQDRQFILSSKKLLLSDSGFYLCAWTGLAGASGELFFGEGSRLTVL.

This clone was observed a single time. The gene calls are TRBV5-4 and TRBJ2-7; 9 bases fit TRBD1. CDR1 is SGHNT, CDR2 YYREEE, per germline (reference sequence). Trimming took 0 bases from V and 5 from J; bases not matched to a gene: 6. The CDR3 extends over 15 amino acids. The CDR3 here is CASSLAGQGNHEQYF. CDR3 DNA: TGTGCCAGCAGCTTGGCCGGACAGGGGAACCACGAGCAGTACTTC. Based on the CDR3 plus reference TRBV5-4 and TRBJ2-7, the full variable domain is ETGVTQSPTHLIKTRGQQVTLRCSSQSGHNTVSWYQQALGQGPQFIFQYYREEENGRGNFPPRFSGLQFPNYSSELNVNALELDDSALYLCASSLAGQGNHEQYFGPGTRLTVT.

CDR3 coding DNA: TGTGCCTGGAGTCCCAGTTGGGCCAGCTATAATTCACCCCTCCACTTT. Its protein product is CAWSPSWASYNSPLHF. The chain joins TRBV30 to TRBJ1-6; D is uncertain. The length of the CDR3 is 16 residues. V was shortened by 2 bases and J by 3 bases, with 14 bases between the two germline ends. Germline CDR1 is GTSNPN and CDR2 is SVGIG (reference sequence).

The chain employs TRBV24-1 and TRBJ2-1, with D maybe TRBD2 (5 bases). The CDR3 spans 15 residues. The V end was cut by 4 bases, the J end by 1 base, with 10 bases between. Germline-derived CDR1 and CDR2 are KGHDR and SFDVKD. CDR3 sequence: CATSDASRSYNEQFF. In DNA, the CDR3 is TGTGCCACCAGTGACGCTAGCAGGTCCTACAATGAGCAGTTCTTC.

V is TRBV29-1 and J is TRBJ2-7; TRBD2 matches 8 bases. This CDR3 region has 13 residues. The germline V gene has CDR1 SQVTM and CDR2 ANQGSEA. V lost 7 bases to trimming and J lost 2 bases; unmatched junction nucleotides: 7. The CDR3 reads CSGRLAPTYEQYF. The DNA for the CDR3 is TGCAGCGGTAGACTAGCGCCGACCTACGAGCAGTACTTC.

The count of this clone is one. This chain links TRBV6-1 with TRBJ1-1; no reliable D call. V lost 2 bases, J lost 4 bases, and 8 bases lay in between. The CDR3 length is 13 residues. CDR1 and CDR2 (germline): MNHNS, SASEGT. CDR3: CASSEMGVTEAFF. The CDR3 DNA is TGTGCCAGCAGTGAAATGGGAGTCACTGAAGCTTTCTTT.

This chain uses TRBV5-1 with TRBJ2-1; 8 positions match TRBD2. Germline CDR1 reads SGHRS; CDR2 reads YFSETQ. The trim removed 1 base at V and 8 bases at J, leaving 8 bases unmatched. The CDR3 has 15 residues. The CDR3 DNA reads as TGCGCCAGCAGCTTGACCGGGACTAGGGGCGATGAGCAGTTCTTC. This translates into CASSLTGTRGDEQFF.

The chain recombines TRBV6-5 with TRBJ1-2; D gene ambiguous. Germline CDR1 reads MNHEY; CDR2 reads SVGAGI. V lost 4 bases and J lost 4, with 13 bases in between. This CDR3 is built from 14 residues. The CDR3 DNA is TGTGCCAGCAGTTCCCGCGGCCCTCGCTATGGCTACACCTTC. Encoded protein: CASSSRGPRYGYTF.

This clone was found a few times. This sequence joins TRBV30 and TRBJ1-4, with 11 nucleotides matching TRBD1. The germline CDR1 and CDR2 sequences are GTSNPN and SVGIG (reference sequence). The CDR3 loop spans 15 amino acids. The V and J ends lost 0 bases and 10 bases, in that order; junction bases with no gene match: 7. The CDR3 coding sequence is TGTGCCTGGAGTGTACTGAGGACAGGGGGCGGAAAACTGTTTTTT. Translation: CAWSVLRTGGGKLFF.

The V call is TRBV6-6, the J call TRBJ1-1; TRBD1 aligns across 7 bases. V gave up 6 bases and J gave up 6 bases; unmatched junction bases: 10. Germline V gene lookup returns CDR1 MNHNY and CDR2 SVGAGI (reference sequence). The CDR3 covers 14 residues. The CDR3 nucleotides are TGTGCCAGCAGCACCGACAGGGTACGGGCTGAAGCTTTCTTT. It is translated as CASSTDRVRAEAFF.

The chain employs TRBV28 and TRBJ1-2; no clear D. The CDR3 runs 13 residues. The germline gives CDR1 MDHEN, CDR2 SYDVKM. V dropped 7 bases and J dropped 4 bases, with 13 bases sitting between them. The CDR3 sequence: CASNPELFYGYTF. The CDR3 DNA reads TGTGCCAGCAACCCTGAACTGTTCTATGGCTACACCTTC.

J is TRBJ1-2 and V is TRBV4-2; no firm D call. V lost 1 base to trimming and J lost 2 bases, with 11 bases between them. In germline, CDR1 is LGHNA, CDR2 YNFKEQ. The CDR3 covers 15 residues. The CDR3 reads CASSQVWEYNYGYTF. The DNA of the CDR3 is TGTGCCAGCAGCCAAGTTTGGGAGTACAACTATGGCTACACCTTC.

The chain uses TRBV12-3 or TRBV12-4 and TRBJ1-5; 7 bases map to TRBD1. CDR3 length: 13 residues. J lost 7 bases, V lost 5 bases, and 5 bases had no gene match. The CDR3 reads CASSKGAGQPQHF. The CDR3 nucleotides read TGTGCCAGCAGTAAGGGGGCAGGCCAGCCCCAGCATTTT.

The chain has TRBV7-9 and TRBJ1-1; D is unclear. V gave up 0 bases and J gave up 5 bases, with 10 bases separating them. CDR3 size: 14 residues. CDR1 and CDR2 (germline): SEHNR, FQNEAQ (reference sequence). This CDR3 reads CASSLAGGRTEAFF. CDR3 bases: TGTGCCAGCAGCTTAGCGGGTGGGAGGACTGAAGCTTTCTTT.

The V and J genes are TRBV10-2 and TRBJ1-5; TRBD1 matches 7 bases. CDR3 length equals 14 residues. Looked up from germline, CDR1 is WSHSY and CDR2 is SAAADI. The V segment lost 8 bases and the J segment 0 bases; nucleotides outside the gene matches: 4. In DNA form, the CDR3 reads TGCGCCAGCGCTGACAGGGCTAGCAATCAGCCCCAGCATTTT. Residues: CASADRASNQPQHF.

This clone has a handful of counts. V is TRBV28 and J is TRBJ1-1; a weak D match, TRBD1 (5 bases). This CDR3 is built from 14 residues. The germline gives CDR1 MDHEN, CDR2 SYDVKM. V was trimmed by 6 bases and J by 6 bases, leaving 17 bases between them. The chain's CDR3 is CASRSPGGLAEAFF. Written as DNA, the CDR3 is TGTGCCAGCAGATCTCCGGGGGGATTGGCTGAAGCTTTCTTT.

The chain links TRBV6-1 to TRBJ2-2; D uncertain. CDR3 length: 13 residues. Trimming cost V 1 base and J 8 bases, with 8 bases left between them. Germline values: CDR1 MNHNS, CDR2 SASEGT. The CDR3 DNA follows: TGTGCCAGCAGTGAAGTTGAGACAGGGGAGCTGTTTTTT. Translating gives CASSEVETGELFF.

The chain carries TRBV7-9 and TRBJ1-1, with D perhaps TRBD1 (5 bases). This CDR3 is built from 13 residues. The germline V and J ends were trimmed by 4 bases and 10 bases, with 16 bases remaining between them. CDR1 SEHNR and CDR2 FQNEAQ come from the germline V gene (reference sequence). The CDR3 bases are TGTGCCAGCAGCTCCGGGAGGGGACTGGGAGCTTTCTTT. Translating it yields CASSSGRGLGAFF.

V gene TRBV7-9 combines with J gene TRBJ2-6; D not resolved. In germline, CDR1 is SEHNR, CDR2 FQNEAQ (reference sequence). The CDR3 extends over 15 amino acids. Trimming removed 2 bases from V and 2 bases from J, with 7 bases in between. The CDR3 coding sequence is TGTGCCAGCAGCTTAAGCCTCCCTGGGGCCAACGTCCTGACTTTC. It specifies CASSLSLPGANVLTF.

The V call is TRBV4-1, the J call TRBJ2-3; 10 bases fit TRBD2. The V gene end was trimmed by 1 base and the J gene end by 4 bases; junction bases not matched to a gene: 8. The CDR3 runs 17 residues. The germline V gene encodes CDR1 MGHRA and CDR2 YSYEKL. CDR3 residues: CASSQAIAGGSPDTQYF. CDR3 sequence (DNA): TGCGCCAGCAGCCAAGCCATAGCGGGAGGAAGCCCAGATACGCAGTATTTT.

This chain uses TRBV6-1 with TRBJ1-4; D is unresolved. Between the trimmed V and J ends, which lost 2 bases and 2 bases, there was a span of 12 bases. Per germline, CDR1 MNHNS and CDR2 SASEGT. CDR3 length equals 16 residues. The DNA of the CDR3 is TGTGCCAGCAGTGAATTGGGAGGGAGCACTAATGAAAAACTGTTTTTT. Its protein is CASSELGGSTNEKLFF.

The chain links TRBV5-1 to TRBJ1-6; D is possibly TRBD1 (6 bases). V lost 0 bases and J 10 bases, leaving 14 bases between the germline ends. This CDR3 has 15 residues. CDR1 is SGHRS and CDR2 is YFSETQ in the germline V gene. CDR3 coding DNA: TGCGCCAGCAGCTTGGAGTACAGGGAGGGGTCACCCCTCCACTTT. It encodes CASSLEYREGSPLHF. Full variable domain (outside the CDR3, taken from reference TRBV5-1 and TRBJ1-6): KAGVTQTPRYLIKTRGQQVTLSCSPISGHRSVSWYQQTPGQGLQFLFEYFSETQRNKGNFPGRFSGRQFSNSRSEMNVSTLELGDSALYLCASSLEYREGSPLHFGNGTRLTVT.

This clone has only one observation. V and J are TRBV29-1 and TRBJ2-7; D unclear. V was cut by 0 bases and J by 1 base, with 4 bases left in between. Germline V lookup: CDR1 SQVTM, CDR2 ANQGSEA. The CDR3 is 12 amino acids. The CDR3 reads CSVEDNSYEQYF. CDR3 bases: TGCAGCGTTGAAGACAATTCCTACGAGCAGTACTTC.

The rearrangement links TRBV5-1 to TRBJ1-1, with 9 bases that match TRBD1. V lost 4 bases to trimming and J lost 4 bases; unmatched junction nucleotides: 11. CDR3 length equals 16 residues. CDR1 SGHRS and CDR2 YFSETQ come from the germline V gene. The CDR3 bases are TGCGCCAGCAGCCCCATACCTCCGACAGGGGGCACTGAAGCTTTCTTT. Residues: CASSPIPPTGGTEAFF.

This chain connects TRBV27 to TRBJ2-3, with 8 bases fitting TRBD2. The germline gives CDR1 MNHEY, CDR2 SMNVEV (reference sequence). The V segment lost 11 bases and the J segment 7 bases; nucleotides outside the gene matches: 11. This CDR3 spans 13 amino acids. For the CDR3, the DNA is TGTGCCTGTGGGCGGGAGGCCGGGTATACGCAGTATTTT. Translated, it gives CACGREAGYTQYF.

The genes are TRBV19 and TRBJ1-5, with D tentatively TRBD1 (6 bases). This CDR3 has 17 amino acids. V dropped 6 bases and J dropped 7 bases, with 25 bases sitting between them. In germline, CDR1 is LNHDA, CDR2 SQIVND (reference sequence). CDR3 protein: CASSPRRQGNVGQPQHF. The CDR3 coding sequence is TGTGCCAGTAGCCCTCGGCGGCAGGGGAATGTGGGGCAGCCCCAGCATTTT.